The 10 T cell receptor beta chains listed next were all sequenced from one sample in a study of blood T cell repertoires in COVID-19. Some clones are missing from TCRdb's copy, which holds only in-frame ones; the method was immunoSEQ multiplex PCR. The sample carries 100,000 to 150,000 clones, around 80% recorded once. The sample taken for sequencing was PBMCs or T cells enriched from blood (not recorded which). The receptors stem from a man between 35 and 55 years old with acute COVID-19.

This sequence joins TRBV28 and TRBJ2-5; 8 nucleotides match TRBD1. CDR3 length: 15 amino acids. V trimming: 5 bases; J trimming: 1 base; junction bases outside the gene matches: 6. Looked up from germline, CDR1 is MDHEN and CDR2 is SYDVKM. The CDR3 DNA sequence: TGTGCCAGCAGTCCCTGGGGACAGGTCCAAGAGACCCAGTACTTC. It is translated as CASSPWGQVQETQYF.

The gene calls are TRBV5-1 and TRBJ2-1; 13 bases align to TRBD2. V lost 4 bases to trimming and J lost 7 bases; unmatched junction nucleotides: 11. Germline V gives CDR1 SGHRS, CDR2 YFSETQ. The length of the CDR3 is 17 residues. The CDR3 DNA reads TGCGCCAGCAGCCCGTTCGAACTAGCGGGAGGGCCAAATGAGCAGTTCTTC. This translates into CASSPFELAGGPNEQFF.

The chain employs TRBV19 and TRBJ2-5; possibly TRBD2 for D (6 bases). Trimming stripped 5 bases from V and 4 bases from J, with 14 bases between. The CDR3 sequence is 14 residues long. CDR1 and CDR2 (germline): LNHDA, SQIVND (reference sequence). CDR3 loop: CASSPGGNGETQYF. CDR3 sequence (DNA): TGTGCCAGTAGTCCTGGGGGGAATGGAGAGACCCAGTACTTC.

CDR3 nucleotide sequence: TGCAGCGTTGAAGGGTTCAACGACAGCCGAAATGAGCAGTTCTTC. Amino acid sequence: CSVEGFNDSRNEQFF. J is TRBJ2-1 and V is TRBV29-1; D may be TRBD1 (5 bases). The CDR3 spans 15 residues. The germline gives CDR1 SQVTM, CDR2 ANQGSEA. Trimming cost V 1 base and J 7 bases, with 17 bases left between them.

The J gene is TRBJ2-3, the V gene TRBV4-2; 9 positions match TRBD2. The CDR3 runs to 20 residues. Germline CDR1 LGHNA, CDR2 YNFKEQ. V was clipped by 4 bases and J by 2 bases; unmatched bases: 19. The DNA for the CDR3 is TGTGCCAGCAGCCTCGGAATCGCGAGCGGGGGGCCCACCCACACAGATACGCAGTATTTT. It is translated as CASSLGIASGGPTHTDTQYF.

CDR3 in amino acids: CASRYSTAGNTEAFF. Written as DNA, the CDR3 is TGTGCCAGCAGGTACAGTACAGCGGGGAACACTGAAGCTTTCTTT. This chain connects TRBV11-2 to TRBJ1-1; D is uncertain. This CDR3 comprises 15 residues. Trimming pared 6 bases from V and 1 base from J, leaving 15 bases between. Per germline, CDR1 SGHAT and CDR2 FQNNGV.

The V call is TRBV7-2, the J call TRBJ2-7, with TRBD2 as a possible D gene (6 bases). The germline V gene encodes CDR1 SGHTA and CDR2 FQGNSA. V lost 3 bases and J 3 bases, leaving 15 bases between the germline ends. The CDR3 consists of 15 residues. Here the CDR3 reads CASSFSAGTNYEQYF. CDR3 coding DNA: TGTGCCAGCAGCTTCTCAGCGGGCACGAACTACGAGCAGTACTTC.

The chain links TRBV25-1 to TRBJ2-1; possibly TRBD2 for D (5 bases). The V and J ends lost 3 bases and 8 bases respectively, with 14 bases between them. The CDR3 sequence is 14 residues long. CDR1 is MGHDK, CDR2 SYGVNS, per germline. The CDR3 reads CASSDPGLYHEQFF. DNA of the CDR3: TGTGCCAGCAGTGACCCCGGACTTTACCATGAGCAGTTCTTC.

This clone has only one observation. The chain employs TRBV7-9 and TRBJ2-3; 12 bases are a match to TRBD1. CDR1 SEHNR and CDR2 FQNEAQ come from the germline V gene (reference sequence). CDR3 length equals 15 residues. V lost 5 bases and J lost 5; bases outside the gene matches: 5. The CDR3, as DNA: TGTGCCAGCAGCCCCGGGACAGGGGGCATAGATACGCAGTATTTT. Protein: CASSPGTGGIDTQYF.

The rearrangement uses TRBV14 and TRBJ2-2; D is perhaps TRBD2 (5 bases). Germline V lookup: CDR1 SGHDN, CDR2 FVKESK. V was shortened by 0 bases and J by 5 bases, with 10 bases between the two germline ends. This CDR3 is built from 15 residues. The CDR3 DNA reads TGTGCCAGCAGCCAAGAGGGAGTGCTTACCGGGGAGCTGTTTTTT. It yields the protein CASSQEGVLTGELFF.